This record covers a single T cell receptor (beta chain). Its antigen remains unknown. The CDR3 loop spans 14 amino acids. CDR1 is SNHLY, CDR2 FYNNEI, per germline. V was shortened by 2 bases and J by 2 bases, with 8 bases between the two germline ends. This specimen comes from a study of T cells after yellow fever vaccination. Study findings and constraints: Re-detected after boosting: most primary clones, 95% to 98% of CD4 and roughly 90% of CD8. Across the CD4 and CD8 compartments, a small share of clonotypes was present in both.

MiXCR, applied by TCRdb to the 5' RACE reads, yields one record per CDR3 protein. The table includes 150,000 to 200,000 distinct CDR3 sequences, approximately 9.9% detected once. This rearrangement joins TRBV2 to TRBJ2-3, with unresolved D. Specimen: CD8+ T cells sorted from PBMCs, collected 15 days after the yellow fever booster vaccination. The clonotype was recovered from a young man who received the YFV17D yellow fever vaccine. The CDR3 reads CASSESGVTDTQYF. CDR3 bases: TGTGCCAGCAGTGAAAGTGGGGTCACAGATACGCAGTATTTT. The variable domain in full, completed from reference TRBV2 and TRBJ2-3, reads EPEVTQTPSHQVTQMGQEVILRCVPISNHLYFYWYRQILGQKVEFLVSFYNNEISEKSEIFDDQFSVERPDGSNFTLKIRSTKLEDSAMYFCASSESGVTDTQYFGPGTRLTVL.